The TCR beta chain described here comes from a study of synovial regulatory T cells in juvenile arthritis. Its frequency marks this clone as medium-sized. Germline CDR1 is LNHNV and CDR2 is YYDKDF (reference sequence). The CDR3 runs to 17 residues. The coding DNA is unavailable. Clones were read by immunoSEQ multiplex PCR, and TCRdb kept only the in-frame ones, dropping some. The ten top clones account for 12%, within a sample of more than 2,500 clones. Synovial fluid was collected with matched peripheral blood from each patient with active arthritis. The TCR sequence derives from a donor aged 2-30 years with juvenile idiopathic arthritis. V usage is TRBV15 and J usage is TRBJ2-1; TCRdb indicates TRBD2, and absent DNA this call remains unverified. The sequenced sample consisted of Treg cells from the synovium. This CDR3 is CATSSRSGGRSYNEQFF.